The clone carrying this T cell receptor beta chain was counted between two and nine times. The data belong to a study of blood T cell repertoires in COVID-19. The data were produced by immunoSEQ multiplex PCR, yet TCRdb's version contains in-frame clones alone and is incomplete. The sample includes a few hundred thousand clones, approximately 84% of them seen just once. The sequence was obtained from a person aged 65 to 85 with COVID-19, enrolled during active disease. Sequencing was performed on peripheral blood.

The DNA of the CDR3 is TGTGCCAGCAGTGAGCGGAGCGGGGGGGCAACAGATACGCAGTATTTT. Translation: CASSERSGGATDTQYF. This sequence joins TRBV6-4 and TRBJ2-3; 10 bases fit TRBD2. V lost 3 bases and J lost 3; bases outside the gene matches: 6. This CDR3 spans 16 amino acids. Germline V gives CDR1 MRHNA, CDR2 SNTAGT.